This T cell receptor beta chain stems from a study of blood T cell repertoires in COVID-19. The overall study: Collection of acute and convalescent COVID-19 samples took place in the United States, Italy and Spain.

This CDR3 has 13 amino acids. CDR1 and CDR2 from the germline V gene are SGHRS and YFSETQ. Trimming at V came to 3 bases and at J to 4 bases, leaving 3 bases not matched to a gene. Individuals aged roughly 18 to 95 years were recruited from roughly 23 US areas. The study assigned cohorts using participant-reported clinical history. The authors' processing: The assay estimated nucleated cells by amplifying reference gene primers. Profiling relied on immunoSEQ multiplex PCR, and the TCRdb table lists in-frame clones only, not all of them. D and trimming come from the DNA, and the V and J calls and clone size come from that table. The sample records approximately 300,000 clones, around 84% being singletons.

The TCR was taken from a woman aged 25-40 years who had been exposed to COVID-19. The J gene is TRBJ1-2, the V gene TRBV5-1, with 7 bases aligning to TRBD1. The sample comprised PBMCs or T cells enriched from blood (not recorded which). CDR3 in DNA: TGCGCCAGCAGCTACGACAGGGTCTATGGCTACACCTTC. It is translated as CASSYDRVYGYTF.